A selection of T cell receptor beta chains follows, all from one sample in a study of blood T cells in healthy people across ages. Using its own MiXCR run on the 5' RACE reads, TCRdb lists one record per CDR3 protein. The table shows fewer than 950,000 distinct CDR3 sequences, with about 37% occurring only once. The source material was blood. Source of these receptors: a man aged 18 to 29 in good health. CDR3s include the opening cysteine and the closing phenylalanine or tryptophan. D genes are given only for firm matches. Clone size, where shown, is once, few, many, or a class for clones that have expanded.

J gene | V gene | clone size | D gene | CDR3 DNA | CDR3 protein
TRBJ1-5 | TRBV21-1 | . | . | TGTGCCAGCAGCAAAGAAGGTGGGGCAGGAGGAGAGAGCAATCAGCCCCAGCATTTT | CASSKEGGAGGESNQPQHF
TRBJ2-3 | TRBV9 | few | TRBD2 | TGTGCCAGCAGCCGGGGACTAGCGGTGAGCACAGATACGCAGTATTTT | CASSRGLAVSTDTQYF
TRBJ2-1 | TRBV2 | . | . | TGTGCCAGCAGTCCTCAGGGTGGTATTTACAATGAGCAGTTCTTC | CASSPQGGIYNEQFF
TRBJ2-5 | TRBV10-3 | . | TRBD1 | TGTGCCATCAGTGAGTCGACAGGGAGAGAGACCCAGTACTTC | CAISESTGRETQYF
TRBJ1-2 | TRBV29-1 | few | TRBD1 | TGCAGCGTTGCCCTAGGGACAGCCGTTGGCTACACCTTC | CSVALGTAVGYTF
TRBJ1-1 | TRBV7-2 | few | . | TGTGCCAGCAGCTTACAAGACACCTACACTGAAGCTTTCTTT | CASSLQDTYTEAFF
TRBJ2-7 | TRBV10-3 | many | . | TGTGCCATCAGTGTATCCCCCTCCTACGAGCAGTACTTC | CAISVSPSYEQYF
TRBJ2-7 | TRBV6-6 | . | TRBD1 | TGTGCCAGCAGTTGGACAGGGGGCTATGGGCGCGAGCAGTACTTC | CASSWTGGYGREQYF
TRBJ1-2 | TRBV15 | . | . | TGTGCCACCAGCAGAGCGGACAGAAAGAACTATGGCTACACCTTC | CATSRADRKNYGYTF
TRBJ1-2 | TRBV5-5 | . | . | TGTGCCAGCAGCCCGCGGGACTTCTCGAGTTATGGCTACACCTTC | CASSPRDFSSYGYTF
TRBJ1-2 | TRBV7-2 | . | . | TGTGCCAGCAGCTTAGCGACTCCGGGGGCTGGCTATGGCTACACCTTC | CASSLATPGAGYGYTF
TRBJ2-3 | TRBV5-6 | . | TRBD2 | TGTGCCAGCAGCTTACAGCGGGGGGAGGCAGATACGCAGTATTTT | CASSLQRGEADTQYF
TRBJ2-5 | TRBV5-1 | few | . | TGCGCCAGCAGCTTCACTACCGAGGGGACCCAGTACTTC | CASSFTTEGTQYF
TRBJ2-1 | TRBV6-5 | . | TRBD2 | TGTGCCAGCAGTTACTTCGGAGGAGGTACTAGCGGTAACAATGAGCAGTTCTTC | CASSYFGGGTSGNNEQFF
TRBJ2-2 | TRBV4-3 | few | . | TGCGCCAGCAGCCAAGAATCCAGGGGTTACACCGGGGAGCTGTTTTTT | CASSQESRGYTGELFF
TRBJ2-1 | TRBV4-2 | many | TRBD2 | TGTGCCAGCAGCCCGGAACTAGCGGGGGGTTTCAATGAGCAGTTCTTC | CASSPELAGGFNEQFF
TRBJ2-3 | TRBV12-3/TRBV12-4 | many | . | TGTGCCAGCAGTCCCAACCCGGCAGATACGCAGTATTTT | CASSPNPADTQYF
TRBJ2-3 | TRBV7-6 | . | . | TGTGCCAGCAGCCCAGCCCTGCAAACTAGCACAGATACGCAGTATTTT | CASSPALQTSTDTQYF
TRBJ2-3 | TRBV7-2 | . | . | TGTGCCAGCAGCCCAGGGAGCGGGCCTAGCACAGATGCGCAGTATTTT | CASSPGSGPSTDAQYF
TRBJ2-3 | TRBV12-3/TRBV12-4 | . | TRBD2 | TGTGCCAGCGTAGGTAGCGGGCCCACAGATACGCAGTATTTT | CASVGSGPTDTQYF
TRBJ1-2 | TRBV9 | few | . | TGTGCCAGCAGCGTGTCCGGGGAGTCGTACGGCTACACCTTC | CASSVSGESYGYTF
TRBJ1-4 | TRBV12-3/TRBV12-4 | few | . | TGTGCCAGCGGTATCCGGACAGCAAGAAATGAAAAACTGTTTTTT | CASGIRTARNEKLFF
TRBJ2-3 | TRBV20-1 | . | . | TGCAGTGCTCACCGGGACATCTATACGCAGTATTTT | CSAHRDIYTQYF
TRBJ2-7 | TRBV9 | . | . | TGTGCCAGCAGCGTAGGGTCCCGGACCGAGCAGTACTTC | CASSVGSRTEQYF
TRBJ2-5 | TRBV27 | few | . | TGTGCCAGCAGTTTAATTTCCAGGGAAGAGACCCAGTACTTC | CASSLISREETQYF
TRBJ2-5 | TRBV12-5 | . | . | TGTGCTAGTGGAAGTGGCAAGGAGCAGTACTTC | CASGSGKEQYF
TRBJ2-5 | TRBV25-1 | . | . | TGTGCCAGCAGTGGCCATGACTGGTCAGAAGAGACCCAGTACTTC | CASSGHDWSEETQYF
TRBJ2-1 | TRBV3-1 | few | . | TGTGCCAGCAGCCAAGATATCAGCTCCTACAATGAGCAGTTCTTC | CASSQDISSYNEQFF
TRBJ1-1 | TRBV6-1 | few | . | TGTGCCAGCAGTATGACCTTCGGGACAGAAGCTTTCTTT | CASSMTFGTEAFF
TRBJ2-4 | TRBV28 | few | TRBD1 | TGTGCCAGCAGTCTACAACAGGGGACAAGCATTCAGTACTTC | CASSLQQGTSIQYF
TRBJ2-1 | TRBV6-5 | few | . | TGTGCCAGCAGGTTGGACAGTGGGCCCTACAATGAGCAGTTCTTC | CASRLDSGPYNEQFF
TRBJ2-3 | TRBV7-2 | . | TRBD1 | TGTGCCAGCAGCAGCCGGGACAGGGTGCCAGATACGCAGTATTTT | CASSSRDRVPDTQYF